The 12 T cell receptor beta chains below were found in one sample sequenced in a study of cytomegalovirus exposure and HLA in healthy donors. The PCR had 60 Vbeta and 13 Jbeta primers. Assay: immunoSEQ multiplex PCR; the TCRdb copy retains only in-frame clones and omits some. The table has 110,000 to 150,000 clones, 68% seen once. Sequencing was carried out using PBMCs. These receptors came from a man in his sixties in good health and CMV-seronegative.

The chain recombines TRBV7-9 with TRBJ2-2; 13 nucleotides align to TRBD2. CDR1 SEHNR and CDR2 FQNEAQ come from the germline V gene (reference sequence). This CDR3 is 16 amino acids long. After removal of 5 bases from V and 7 bases from J, the junction contained 7 bases not matched to a gene. The CDR3 loop reads CASSPGLAGEDGELFF. The CDR3 DNA sequence: TGTGCCAGCAGCCCCGGACTAGCGGGAGAGGACGGGGAGCTGTTTTTT. The complete variable domain, with remaining parts taken from reference TRBV7-9 and TRBJ2-2, reads DTGVSQNPRHKITKRGQNVTFRCDPISEHNRLYWYRQTLGQGPEFLTYFQNEAQLEKSRLLSDRFSAERPKGSFSTLEIQRTEQGDSAMYLCASSPGLAGEDGELFFGEGSRLTVL.

This sequence joins TRBV18 and TRBJ2-1; no definite D call. This CDR3 is built from 16 residues. Trimming took off 1 base at V and 0 bases at J, with 10 bases between the two ends. Germline V gene sequence: CDR1 KGHSH, CDR2 LQKENI. The CDR3 loop reads CASSPRVPNSYNEQFF. In nucleotides, the CDR3 is TGTGCCAGCTCACCACGCGTACCAAACTCCTACAATGAGCAGTTCTTC.

This sequence joins TRBV6-5 and TRBJ2-3, with D unresolved. Trimming removed 0 bases from V and 4 bases from J, with 8 bases in between. This CDR3 region has 14 residues. Germline V lookup: CDR1 MNHEY, CDR2 SVGAGI. The CDR3 region is CASSYSYRADTQYF. CDR3 bases: TGTGCCAGCAGTTACTCGTACAGAGCAGATACGCAGTATTTT.

This sequence joins TRBV18 and TRBJ1-2, with a weak D call TRBD1 (5 bases). This CDR3 is 12 amino acids long. Trimming cost V 4 bases and J 8 bases, with 11 bases left between them. Germline CDR1 and CDR2: KGHSH and LQKENI. The CDR3, as DNA: TGTGCCAGCTCACTTACCAGGGAAGGCTACACCTTC. Translated: CASSLTREGYTF.

The rearrangement joins TRBV29-1 to TRBJ2-7, with a possible D match to TRBD1 (6 bases). Trimming pared 8 bases from V and 2 bases from J, leaving 13 bases between. Per the germline V gene, CDR1 is SQVTM and CDR2 is ANQGSEA. The CDR3 extends over 12 amino acids. CDR3 in amino acids: CSIGTPPYEQYF. CDR3 bases: TGCAGCATCGGGACACCACCCTACGAGCAGTACTTC.

CDR3 nucleotide sequence: TGTGCCAGTAGTATTCCTGACAGGGGTGAGACCCAGTACTTC. Protein product: CASSIPDRGETQYF. V and J are TRBV19 and TRBJ2-5, with TRBD1 identical over 8 bases. This CDR3 comprises 14 residues. Germline V gene sequence: CDR1 LNHDA, CDR2 SQIVND (reference sequence). The V and J ends lost 3 bases and 5 bases, in that order; junction bases with no gene match: 5.

The chain couples TRBV6-1 to TRBJ2-1, with 7 bases aligning to TRBD2. In germline, CDR1 is MNHNS, CDR2 SASEGT. The CDR3 sequence is 16 residues long. V trimming: 3 bases; J trimming: 2 bases; junction bases outside the gene matches: 7. CDR3 sequence reads: CASSDGRAFAYNEQFF. Here the CDR3 DNA reads TGTGCCAGCAGTGATGGGAGGGCGTTCGCCTACAATGAGCAGTTCTTC.

This rearrangement joins TRBV7-9 to TRBJ1-5; perhaps TRBD1 as D (6 bases). Germline CDR1 is SEHNR and CDR2 is FQNEAQ (reference sequence). V lost 5 bases, J lost 1 base, and 12 bases lay in between. CDR3 length: 15 residues. CDR3 protein: CASSPIQGSNQPQHF. The CDR3 coding sequence is TGTGCCAGCAGCCCCATTCAGGGGAGCAATCAGCCCCAGCATTTT.

This clone was counted once. This sequence joins TRBV5-1 and TRBJ2-2; the match to TRBD2 covers 14 bases. This CDR3 has 16 residues. Per germline, CDR1 SGHRS and CDR2 YFSETQ. V lost 3 bases to trimming and J lost 7 bases; unmatched junction nucleotides: 5. The CDR3 here is CASSSGLAGAGGELFF. The CDR3 bases are TGCGCCAGCAGCTCGGGACTAGCGGGAGCCGGCGGGGAGCTGTTTTTT. Full variable domain (remainder filled in from reference TRBV5-1 and TRBJ2-2): KAGVTQTPRYLIKTRGQQVTLSCSPISGHRSVSWYQQTPGQGLQFLFEYFSETQRNKGNFPGRFSGRQFSNSRSEMNVSTLELGDSALYLCASSSGLAGAGGELFFGEGSRLTVL.

This clone was seen only once. The CDR3 coding sequence is TGTGCCAGCAGCTCCCGACTAGCGGCTAACACCGGGGAGCTGTTTTTT. Its protein product is CASSSRLAANTGELFF. The chain has TRBV5-8 and TRBJ2-2, with TRBD2 matching over 9 bases. Germline trimming cut 3 bases from V and 2 bases from J; bases unmatched to any gene: 5. The CDR3 consists of 16 residues. CDR1 is SGHTS, CDR2 YDEGEE, per germline.

This sequence joins TRBV28 and TRBJ2-4; 8 bases line up with TRBD1. The trim removed 1 base at V and 7 bases at J, leaving 12 bases unmatched. The CDR3 loop spans 17 amino acids. Germline V lookup: CDR1 MDHEN, CDR2 SYDVKM. The chain's CDR3 is CASSLSPFTGGGNIQYF. The CDR3 region has the DNA TGTGCCAGCAGTTTATCCCCCTTCACAGGGGGTGGTAACATTCAGTACTTC. The full variable domain, with the rest looked up from reference TRBV28 and TRBJ2-4, is DVKVTQSSRYLVKRTGEKVFLECVQDMDHENMFWYRQDPGLGLRLIYFSYDVKMKEKGDIPEGYSVSREKKERFSLILESASTNQTSMYLCASSLSPFTGGGNIQYFGAGTRLSVL.

The chain uses TRBV7-6 and TRBJ2-7; TRBD1 agrees at 7 bases. Per the germline V gene, CDR1 is SGHVS and CDR2 is FNYEAQ. The trim removed 3 bases at V and 7 bases at J, leaving 9 bases unmatched. The CDR3 totals 14 residues. The CDR3 reads CASSLVTGSGEQYF. The DNA of the CDR3 is TGTGCCAGCAGCTTGGTGACAGGGTCAGGGGAGCAGTACTTC. The full variable domain, with the rest looked up from reference TRBV7-6 and TRBJ2-7, is GAGVSQSPRYKVTKRGQDVALRCDPISGHVSLYWYRQALGQGPEFLTYFNYEAQQDKSGLPNDRFSAERPEGSISTLTIQRTEQRDSAMYRCASSLVTGSGEQYFGPGTRLTVT.